This T cell receptor (beta chain) stems from a study of OX40 agonist ivuxolimab in advanced cancers. At the level of the study: The drug used for patients, ivuxolimab, was an agonistic anti-OX40 (CD134) antibody.

The CDR3 extends over 14 amino acids. Germline lookup yields CDR1 SNHLY and CDR2 FYNNEI. With V trimmed by 7 bases and J by 3 bases, 5 bases remained unmatched. Assay: immunoSEQ multiplex PCR; the TCRdb copy retains only in-frame clones and omits some. The table shows tens of thousands of clones, with over 75% occurring only once. The receptor was isolated from an adult with an advanced solid tumor such as melanoma, head and neck, liver or kidney cancer. Material: CD4+ or CD8+ T cells sorted from blood, obtained in a trial of the OX40 agonist ivuxolimab. The chain links TRBV2 to TRBJ1-4; 7 bases line up with TRBD1. CDR3 in amino acids: CASTQTGPNEKLFF. The CDR3 DNA reads as TGTGCCAGCACCCAGACAGGGCCTAATGAAAAACTGTTTTTT.